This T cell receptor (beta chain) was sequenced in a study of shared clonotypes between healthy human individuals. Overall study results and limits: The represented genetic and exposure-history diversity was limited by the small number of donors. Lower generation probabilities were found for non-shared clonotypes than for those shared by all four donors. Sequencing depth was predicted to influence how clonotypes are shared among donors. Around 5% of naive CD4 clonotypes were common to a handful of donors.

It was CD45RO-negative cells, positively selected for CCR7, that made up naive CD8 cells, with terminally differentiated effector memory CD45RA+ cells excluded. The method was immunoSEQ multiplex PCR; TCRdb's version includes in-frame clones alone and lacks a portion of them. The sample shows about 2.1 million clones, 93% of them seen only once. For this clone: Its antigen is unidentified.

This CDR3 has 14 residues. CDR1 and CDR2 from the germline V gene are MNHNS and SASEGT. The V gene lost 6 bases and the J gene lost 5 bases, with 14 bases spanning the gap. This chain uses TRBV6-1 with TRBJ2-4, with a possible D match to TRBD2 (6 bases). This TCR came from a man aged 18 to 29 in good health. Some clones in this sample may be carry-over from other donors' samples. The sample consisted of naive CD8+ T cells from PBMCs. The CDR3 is CASREDERENIQYF. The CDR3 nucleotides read TGTGCCAGCAGGGAGGATGAGCGGGAAAACATTCAGTACTTC.